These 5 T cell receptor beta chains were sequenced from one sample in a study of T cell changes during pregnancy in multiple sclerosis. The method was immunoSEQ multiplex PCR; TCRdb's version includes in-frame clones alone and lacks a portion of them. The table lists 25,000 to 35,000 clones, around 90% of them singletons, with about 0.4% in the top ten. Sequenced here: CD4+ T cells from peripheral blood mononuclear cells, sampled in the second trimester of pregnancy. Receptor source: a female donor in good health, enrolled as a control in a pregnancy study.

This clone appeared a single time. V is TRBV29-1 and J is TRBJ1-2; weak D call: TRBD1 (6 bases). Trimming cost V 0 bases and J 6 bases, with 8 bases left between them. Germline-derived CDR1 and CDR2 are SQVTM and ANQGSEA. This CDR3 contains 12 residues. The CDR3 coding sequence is TGCAGCGTTGAAGATCCAGGGGATGGCTACACCTTC. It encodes CSVEDPGDGYTF.

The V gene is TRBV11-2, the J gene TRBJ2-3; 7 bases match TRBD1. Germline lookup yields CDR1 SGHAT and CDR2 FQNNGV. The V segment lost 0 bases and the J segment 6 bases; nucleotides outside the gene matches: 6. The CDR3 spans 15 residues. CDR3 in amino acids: CASSLDGGRGDTQYF. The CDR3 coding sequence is TGTGCCAGCAGCTTAGATGGGGGCAGGGGGGATACGCAGTATTTT.

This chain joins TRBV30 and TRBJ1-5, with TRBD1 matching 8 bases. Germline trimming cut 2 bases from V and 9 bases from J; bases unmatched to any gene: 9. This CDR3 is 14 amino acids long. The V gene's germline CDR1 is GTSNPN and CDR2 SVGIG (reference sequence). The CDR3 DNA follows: TGTGCCTGGAGTTCTTCAGGGGGCTCGGTGCCCCAGCATTTT. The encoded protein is CAWSSSGGSVPQHF.

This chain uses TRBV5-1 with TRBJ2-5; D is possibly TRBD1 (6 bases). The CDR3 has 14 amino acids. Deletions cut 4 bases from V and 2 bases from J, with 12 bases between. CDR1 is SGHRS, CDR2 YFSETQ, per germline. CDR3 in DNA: TGCGCCAGCAGCGGGGACAATCGGCAAGAGACCCAGTACTTC. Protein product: CASSGDNRQETQYF.

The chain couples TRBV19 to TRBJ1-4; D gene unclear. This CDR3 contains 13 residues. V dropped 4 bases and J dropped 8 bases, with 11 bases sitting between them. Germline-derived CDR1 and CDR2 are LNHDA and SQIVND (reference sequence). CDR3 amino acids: CASSSGSLEKLFF. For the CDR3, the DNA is TGTGCCAGTAGTAGCGGGTCTCTAGAAAAACTGTTTTTT.